This T cell receptor beta chain appears in the sequencing data of a study of radiotherapy plus CTLA-4 blockade in lung cancer. Study summary: Across the patients, objective responses occurred in approximately 20%, and disease control in 30% to 40%.

Study observations and caveats: According to reports, early shifts in blood T cell clones, alongside interferon-beta, forecast response most accurately. Blood saw expansion of tumor-derived TCR clones after radiotherapy plus ipilimumab.

Profiling relied on immunoSEQ multiplex PCR, and the TCRdb table lists in-frame clones only, not all of them. The sample comprises about 48,000 clones, roughly 90% of which are singletons, and 15% to 20% rests with the top ten. Enrolled patients, whose metastatic non-small-cell lung cancer was chemo-refractory, received focal radiation plus CTLA-4 blockade with ipilimumab. Comment on this clone: Its cognate antigen is unknown.

Trimming cost V 4 bases and J 3 bases, with 13 bases left between them. The CDR3 is made up of 15 amino acids. CDR1 LNHDA and CDR2 SQIVND come from the germline V gene (reference sequence). The sequenced sample was peripheral blood, obtained from a patient treated with radiotherapy plus ipilimumab. The TCR sequence derives from a human donor with non-small cell lung cancer that progressed on radiotherapy plus ipilimumab. Some clones in this sample may be carry-over from other donors' samples. This chain links TRBV19 with TRBJ1-5, with D tentatively TRBD1 (5 bases). The CDR3: CASSNSGLTNQPQHF. In DNA, the CDR3 is TGTGCCAGTAGTAATTCGGGACTCACCAATCAGCCCCAGCATTTT.